A selection of T cell receptor beta chains follows, all from one sample in a study of monozygotic twins with inflammatory bowel disease. TCRdb reprocessed the 5' RACE reads and reports one entry per CDR3 protein, with no DNA. The sample includes 210,000 or so distinct CDR3 sequences. What was sequenced was blood. Receptor source: a human donor with ulcerative colitis or Crohn's disease, or a healthy co-twin of an affected twin (not recorded which). Both conserved end residues are part of each CDR3.

J | V | CDR3
TRBJ2-7 | TRBV20-1 | CSALGASYEQYF
TRBJ2-7 | TRBV7-9 | CASSPKGYEQYF
TRBJ2-1 | TRBV5-1 | CASSPGGSSSLSYNEQFF
TRBJ1-1 | TRBV12-3/TRBV12-4 | CASSLTLEAFF
TRBJ2-2 | TRBV20-1 | CSARMGFPRYYSGELFF
TRBJ2-1 | TRBV5-1 | CASRETYNEQFF
TRBJ2-2 | TRBV3-1 | CASSQGPGTGELFF
TRBJ2-3 | TRBV28 | CASSTTGGEGTSSDTQYF
TRBJ2-5 | TRBV12-3/TRBV12-4 | CASTDSARETQYF
TRBJ1-4 | TRBV7-9 | CASSSGQSSEKLFF
TRBJ1-6 | TRBV7-9 | CASSFQAFVSPLHF
TRBJ2-3 | TRBV7-2 | CASSPTVERSKTQYF
TRBJ2-5 | TRBV7-8 | CASSPNLQVRGRETQYF
TRBJ1-1 | TRBV5-4 | CASSPDRYTEAFF
TRBJ2-1 | TRBV19 | CASSRTSGRYNEQFF
TRBJ2-4 | TRBV9 | CASSAGNTQNIQYF
TRBJ1-1 | TRBV14 | CASSQANGKRTF
TRBJ1-5 | TRBV12-3/TRBV12-4 | CASSSGQGAQPQHF
TRBJ2-3 | TRBV6-1 | CASRISYGGDTQYF
TRBJ2-3 | TRBV11-2 | CASSPLRKPDTQYF
TRBJ2-1 | TRBV28 | CASSPGLAGRYNEQFF
TRBJ2-3 | TRBV29-1 | CSVEDFTDTQYF
TRBJ1-1 | TRBV2 | CASSDGGRTEAFF
TRBJ1-5 | TRBV20-1 | CSARERVGDQPQHF
TRBJ2-1 | TRBV10-3 | CAVMIRNEQFF
TRBJ1-5 | TRBV12-3/TRBV12-4 | CASKQGQEQPQHF
TRBJ2-1 | TRBV11-1 | CASSLGQANYNEQFF
TRBJ1-1 | TRBV6-5 | CASSYSGDGDTEAFF
TRBJ1-5 | TRBV6-1 | CASRPGLGNQPQHF
TRBJ2-7 | TRBV5-1 | CASSMNYEQYF
TRBJ1-1 | TRBV28 | CASRDRGLTEAFF
TRBJ2-3 | TRBV28 | CASSPRTFDTQYF
TRBJ1-1 | TRBV7-9 | CASSSPSQTDTEAFF
TRBJ1-6 | TRBV7-2 | CASSLNYNSPLHF
TRBJ1-1 | TRBV12-3/TRBV12-4 | CASCSFGGRGTEAFF
TRBJ1-1 | TRBV2 | CASSESVVQGLNTEASF
TRBJ2-1 | TRBV10-3 | CAISESRGLAGGPNEQFF
TRBJ1-1 | TRBV5-4 | CASSYDRGRGTEAFF
TRBJ1-1 | TRBV29-1 | CSVVSFPGAKDTEAFF
TRBJ1-4 | TRBV10-3 | CAISDSFNEKLFF
TRBJ2-7 | TRBV18 | CASSPGSPYEQYF
TRBJ2-7 | TRBV11-2 | CASSLTTHSYEQYF
TRBJ2-1 | TRBV29-1 | CSVNPRDTEGQQFF
TRBJ2-7 | TRBV4-1 | CASSQDRYYEQYF
TRBJ2-2 | TRBV5-1 | CASSLEGSWELFF